One T cell receptor beta chain is described in this entry. The data derive from a study of blood T cell repertoires in COVID-19. The overall study: From the United States, Italy and Spain came samples of acute and convalescent COVID-19. PBMCs, B-cell-depleted T cells, or T cells provided the cDNA or gDNA that made up the material.

Per the study methods: Estimated nucleated cell counts came from reference gene primer amplification. This table comes from immunoSEQ multiplex PCR, and its TCRdb copy is limited to in-frame clones, with some not included. Clone size and the V and J calls come from that table; the DNA yielded D and trimming. This table has 150,000 to 200,000 clones, 75% to 85% appearing once. The receptor comes from a human donor in a cohort sampled during active COVID-19. The specimen sequenced was peripheral blood.

This CDR3 reads CASSPTEDRGYNQPQHF. The CDR3 DNA sequence: TGTGCCAGCAGCCCGACCGAAGACAGGGGGTACAATCAGCCCCAGCATTTT. The genes are TRBV7-8 and TRBJ1-5, with 9 bases that match TRBD1. Germline assignment: CDR1 SGHVS and CDR2 FQNEAQ. The CDR3 runs 17 residues. The V segment lost 5 bases and the J segment 3 bases; nucleotides outside the gene matches: 11.